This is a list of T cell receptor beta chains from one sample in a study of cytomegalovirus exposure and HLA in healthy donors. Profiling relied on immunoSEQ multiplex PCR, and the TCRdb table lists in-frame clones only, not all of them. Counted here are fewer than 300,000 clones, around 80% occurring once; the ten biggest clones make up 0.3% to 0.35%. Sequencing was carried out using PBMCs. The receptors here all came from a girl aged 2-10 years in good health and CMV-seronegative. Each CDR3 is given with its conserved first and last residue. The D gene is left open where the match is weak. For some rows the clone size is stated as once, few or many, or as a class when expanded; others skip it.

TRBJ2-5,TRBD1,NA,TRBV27,CASRVTGVRETQYF,TGTGCCAGCCGGGTCACAGGGGTCCGAGAGACCCAGTACTTC
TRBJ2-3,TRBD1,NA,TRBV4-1,CASSIGQAAPGDTQYF,TGCGCCAGCAGCATCGGACAGGCGGCTCCAGGGGATACGCAGTATTTT
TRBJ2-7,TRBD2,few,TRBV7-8,CASSLVTGSTGGRYEQYF,TGTGCCAGCAGCTTAGTAACTGGCTCGACGGGGGGGCGTTACGAGCAGTACTTC
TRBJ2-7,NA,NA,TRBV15,CATSPGLPYEQYF,TGTGCCACCAGCCCGGGTCTTCCCTACGAGCAGTACTTC
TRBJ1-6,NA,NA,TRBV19,CASSIGGQYNPPLHF,TGTGCCAGTAGTATAGGTGGACAGTACAATCCACCCCTCCACTTT
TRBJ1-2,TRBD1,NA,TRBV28,CASSSGQAFGGYTF,TGTGCCAGCAGTTCCGGACAGGCCTTCGGAGGCTACACCTTC
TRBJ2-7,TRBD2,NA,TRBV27,CASSLVEGLHEQYF,TGTGCCAGCAGTTTGGTCGAGGGACTACACGAGCAGTACTTC
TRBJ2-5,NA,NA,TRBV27,CASSPPDRQETQYF,TGTGCCAGCAGTCCTCCAGACAGACAAGAGACCCAGTACTTC
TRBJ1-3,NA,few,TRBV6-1,CASSENPGGNTIYF,TGTGCCAGCAGTGAAAACCCAGGGGGAAACACCATATATTTT
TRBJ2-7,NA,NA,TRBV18,CASSNRETYEQYF,TGTGCCAGCTCAAACCGGGAGACCTACGAGCAGTACTTC
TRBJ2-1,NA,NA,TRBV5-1,CASSRGGPSGEQFF,TGCGCCAGCAGCAGGGGGGGGCCTTCGGGGGAGCAGTTCTTC
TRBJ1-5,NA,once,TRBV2,CASRASGQPQHF,TGTGCCAGCAGGGCCTCAGGGCAGCCCCAGCATTTT
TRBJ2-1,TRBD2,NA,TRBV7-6,CASSLAGLAGYNEQFF,TGTGCCAGCAGCTTAGCGGGACTAGCGGGCTACAATGAGCAGTTCTTC
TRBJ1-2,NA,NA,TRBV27,CASSFFAGIGGYTF,TGTGCCAGCAGTTTTTTCGCCGGGATTGGTGGCTACACCTTC
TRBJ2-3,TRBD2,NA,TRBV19,CASSIVGGSDTQYF,TGTGCCAGTAGTATTGTGGGGGGGAGTGATACGCAGTATTTT
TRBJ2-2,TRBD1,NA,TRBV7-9,CASRDDRESKPGELFF,TGTGCCAGCAGAGATGACAGGGAAAGTAAACCCGGGGAGCTGTTTTTT
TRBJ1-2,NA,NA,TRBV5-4,CASSPSGANYGYTF,TGTGCCAGCAGCCCATCAGGGGCTAACTATGGCTACACCTTC
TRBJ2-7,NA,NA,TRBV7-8,CASSFTREGLSYEQYF,TGTGCCAGCAGCTTTACTCGGGAAGGACTGTCCTACGAGCAGTACTTC
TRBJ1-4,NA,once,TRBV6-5,CASSYSWTDNEKLFF,TGTGCCAGCAGTTACTCTTGGACAGATAATGAAAAACTGTTTTTT